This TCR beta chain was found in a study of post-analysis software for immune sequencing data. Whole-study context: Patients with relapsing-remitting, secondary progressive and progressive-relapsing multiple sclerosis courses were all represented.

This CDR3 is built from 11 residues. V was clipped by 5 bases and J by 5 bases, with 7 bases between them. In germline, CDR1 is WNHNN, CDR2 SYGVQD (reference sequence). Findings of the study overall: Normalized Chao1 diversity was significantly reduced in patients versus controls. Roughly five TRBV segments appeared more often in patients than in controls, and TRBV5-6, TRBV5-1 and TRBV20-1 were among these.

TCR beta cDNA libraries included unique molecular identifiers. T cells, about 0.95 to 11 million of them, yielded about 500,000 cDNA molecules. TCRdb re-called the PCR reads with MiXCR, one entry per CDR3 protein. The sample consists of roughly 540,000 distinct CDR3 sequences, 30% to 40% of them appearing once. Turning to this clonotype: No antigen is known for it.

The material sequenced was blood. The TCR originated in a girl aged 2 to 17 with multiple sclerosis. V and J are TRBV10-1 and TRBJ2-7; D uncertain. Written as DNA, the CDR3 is TGCGCCAGCAGTCTCCCCGACGAGCAGTACTTC. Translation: CASSLPDEQYF.